This TCR beta chain originates from a study of CD8 T cells in ankylosing spondylitis. Overall study results and limits: In ankylosing spondylitis patients, matched synovial fluid reportedly showed significant enrichment of disease-linked clones.

This clonotype appeared many times. Its target is not known. MiXCR, applied by TCRdb to the 5' RACE reads, yields one record per CDR3 protein. The data hold about 140,000 distinct CDR3 sequences, with more than 5.5% observed a single time. This receptor was taken from a female donor with ankylosing spondylitis or in good health (not recorded which). Sequenced: blood, either unsorted or a sorted T cell fraction (not recorded which).

Written as DNA, the CDR3 is TGCGCCAGCAGCCAAGATGGAAGACAGGCTACCTACACCTTC. It yields the protein CASSQDGRQATYTF. The V gene is TRBV4-1, the J gene TRBJ1-2; TRBD1 is a possible D gene (6 bases). Germline lookup yields CDR1 MGHRA and CDR2 YSYEKL. The CDR3 is made up of 14 amino acids. Trimming stripped 0 bases from V and 10 bases from J, with 15 bases between.